These 29 T cell receptor delta chains share one sample of origin, sequenced in a study of γδ T cells in repeated Plasmodium falciparum infection. TCRdb called clones from the multiplex PCR reads again using CATT. The table lists tens of thousands of delta-chain clones, roughly 1.5% of them singletons. Bulk repertoires came from Vgamma9/Vdelta2+ or Vdelta2-negative gammadelta T cells flow-sorted from PBMC. Sequences were obtained from gamma-delta T cells from blood. Source of these receptors: a pool of human donors (malaria-infected and uninfected, not separated).

In the case of this clone: A far larger clone differs by one base, so this is likely a read error. The same CDR3 also results from other DNA sequences found in this sample. The V segment is TRDV1, and no J call was made; the table calls TRDD3, which could not be checked here. There are 16 residues in the CDR3. Per the germline V gene, CDR1 is TSWWSYY and CDR2 is QGS. As DNA, the CDR3 is TGTGCTCTTGTGGGTACTGGGGGATACAACACCGATAAACTCATCTTC. It codes for CALVGTGGYNTDKLIF.

As regards this clone: The protein that TCRdb holds for this DNA derives from a much larger clone and differs from the translated DNA at residue 12, which likely indicates a read error; the protein shown here is translated from the DNA. DNA of the CDR3: TGTGCTCTTGGGGAACAAAAGGTTTGGCACCTTAGTAAACTCATCTTT. Translating it yields CALGEQKVWHLSKLIF. The chain couples TRDV1 to TRDJ1; D ambiguous. This CDR3 is built from 16 residues. The V end lost 1 base, the J end lost 7 bases, and 19 bases lay between the germline ends. Germline CDR1 is TSWWSYY and CDR2 is QGS.

This clone showed up just a few times. One base separates it from a far larger clone, so it is likely a read error. Within the sample, other DNA sequences also encode this same CDR3. This chain links TRDV2 with TRDJ1; 8 bases fit TRDD3. Since TCRdb gives no J gene, matching the DNA to germline was used here to assign it. Germline assignment: CDR1 GEAIGNYY and CDR2 EKD. CDR3 size: 16 residues. V trimming: 1 base; J trimming: 2 bases; junction bases outside the gene matches: 8. The DNA of the CDR3 is TGTGCCTGTGACACACTAGGGGATACCCGGACCGATAAACTCATCTTT. Its protein is CACDTLGDTRTDKLIF.

On this clone itself: A read error is likely here: a far larger clone is one base away. Other DNA sequences within the sample encode an identical CDR3. The chain has TRDV1 and TRDJ1, with 7 bases matching TRDD3. This CDR3 has 22 residues. The trim removed 0 bases at V and 0 bases at J, leaving 22 bases unmatched. The V gene's germline CDR1 is TSWWSYY and CDR2 QGS. The CDR3 bases are TGTGCTCTTGGGGAACTCGGGCTCGAACGGTGGATACGCGAACGATACACCGATAAACTCATCTTT. Translation: CALGELGLERWIRERYTDKLIF.

Note on this clone: This likely stems from a read error, as it lies one base from a far larger clone. At the DNA level, this CDR3 is encoded by other sequences in the same sample as well. This chain links TRDV1 with TRDJ1; D assignment may be TRDD2 or TRDD3 (5 bases each). Because TCRdb records no J gene, it was assigned here through a match of the DNA to germline. CDR3 length equals 16 residues. The germline gives CDR1 TSWWSYY, CDR2 QGS. The CDR3 DNA follows: TGTGCCCTTGGGGACCTACGAGGGGAAGTCACCGATAAACTCATCTTT. It codes for CALGDLRGEVTDKLIF.

This clone was seen more than once but under ten times. The chain is built from TRDV1 and TRDJ1; TRDD3 agrees at 9 bases. Here the J gene came from matching the DNA to germline, since TCRdb omits it. CDR1 is TSWWSYY and CDR2 is QGS in the germline V gene. There are 18 residues in the CDR3. J lost 0 bases, V lost 6 bases, and 14 bases had no gene match. CDR3 residues: CALGLPKAGGCYTDKLIF. The DNA of the CDR3 is TGTGCTCTTGGACTTCCTAAGGCTGGGGGATGTTACACCGATAAACTCATCTTT.

There are a few counts of this clone. The protein TCRdb lists belongs to a much larger clone and differs from this DNA's translation at residue 8, which points to a read error; the protein shown is made from the DNA. CDR3 amino acids: CAFIPRAVYWGIYTDKLIF. In DNA form, the CDR3 reads TGTGCCTTTATCCCCCGAGCCGTTTACTGGGGGATCTACACCGATAAACTCATCTTC. The chain links TRDV3 to TRDJ1; TRDD3 matches 10 bases. The CDR3 extends over 19 amino acids. Looked up from germline, CDR1 is TVYSNPD and CDR2 is GDNSRS (reference sequence).

Worth noting for this clone: TCRdb's protein, taken from a much larger clone, differs from this DNA's translation at residue 13, likely owing to a read error; the protein displayed comes from the DNA. The chain links TRDV2 to TRDJ1, with 7 bases fitting TRDD3. Here the J gene was assigned by germline matching of the DNA, as TCRdb has none. The V and J ends lost 3 bases and 8 bases, in that order; junction bases with no gene match: 26. The germline V gene has CDR1 GEAIGNYY and CDR2 EKD. The CDR3 is 19 residues long. The DNA of the CDR3 is TGTGCCTGTGACGCCATGCCTACTGGGGACCGAATAATAGGGGAGAAACTCATCTTT. As protein: CACDAMPTGDRIIGEKLIF.

In its sample, this clone was seen a few times. A far more abundant clone sits one base away, making this likely a read error. Other DNA sequences in the sample encode the same CDR3. Here the V gene is TRDV1, but the J gene went uncalled; the D call of TRDD3 is as the table states it, not checked on the DNA. The CDR3 has 19 residues. Per germline, CDR1 TSWWSYY and CDR2 QGS. CDR3 nucleotides: TGTGCTCTTGGGGAACCCTATTCCCCAAAGGGATACGCAGCGAATAAACTCATCTTC. It yields the protein CALGEPYSPKGYAANKLIF.

This clone was counted at least ten times. The TCRdb record carries a much larger clone's protein, which differs from this DNA's translation at residue 11; a read error is the likely cause, and the protein listed here is the DNA translation. V gene TRDV1 combines with J gene TRDJ1; no clear D. This CDR3 has 16 amino acids. The ends were cut back, 3 bases at V and 4 bases at J, with 18 bases in the middle. The germline gives CDR1 TSWWSYY, CDR2 QGS. CDR3 sequence reads: CALGDPLLTGRDKLIF. The CDR3 region has the DNA TGTGCTCTTGGGGATCCTCTACTTACGGGGCGCGATAAACTCATCTTT.

As concerns this clone: This likely reflects a read error, since a far larger clone is one base away. This rearrangement joins TRDV3 to TRDJ1, with 10 bases lining up with TRDD3. No J segment appears in TCRdb, so it was assigned here by matching the sequence to germline. Germline V gene sequence: CDR1 TVYSNPD, CDR2 GDNSRS (reference sequence). The CDR3 sequence is 17 residues long. V shed 3 bases and J 0 bases; nucleotides not matched to a gene: 13. CDR3 in amino acids: CAFPAWVLGDYTDKLIF. CDR3 in DNA: TGTGCCTTCCCCGCCTGGGTACTGGGGGATTACACCGATAAACTCATCTTT.

This clone has a handful of counts. This DNA translates differently at residue 18 from the TCRdb protein, which is that of a much larger clone; a read error is likely, and the protein shown is the DNA's own translation. V gene TRDV1 combines with J gene TRDJ1; TRDD3 matches 12 bases. V lost 3 bases and J lost 3; bases outside the gene matches: 29. Germline loops: CDR1 TSWWSYY, CDR2 QGS. CDR3 size: 24 residues. CDR3 protein: CALGDRAPPLYWGIQNLVADKLIF. The CDR3 DNA is TGTGCTCTTGGGGATCGGGCGCCTCCCTTGTACTGGGGGATACAAAATTTAGTAGCCGATAAACTCATCTTT.

The sample holds many counts of this clone. The gene calls are TRDV2 and TRDJ2; 9 bases agree with TRDD3. With V trimmed by 1 base and J by 4 bases, 9 bases remained unmatched. Looked up from germline, CDR1 is GEAIGNYY and CDR2 is EKD. The CDR3 has 17 amino acids. For the CDR3, the DNA is TGTGCCTGTGACACGATACTGGGGGACACCTCGACAGCACAACTCTTCTTT. Its translation: CACDTILGDTSTAQLFF.

With respect to this clone: This is likely an artifact of a read error, given a far larger clone one base away. Other DNA sequences in this sample translate to the same CDR3. V usage is TRDV1 and J usage is TRDJ1; D might be TRDD3 (9 bases). CDR3 length equals 17 residues. The germline V gene has CDR1 TSWWSYY and CDR2 QGS. DNA of the CDR3: TGTGCTCTTGGGGAATTCCTTCCTAACTGGGGGACCGATAAGCTCATCTTT. Its protein is CALGEFLPNWGTDKLIF.

As to this clone: TCRdb's protein, taken from a much larger clone, differs from this DNA's translation at residue 23, likely owing to a read error; the protein displayed comes from the DNA. The chain recombines TRDV1 with TRDJ1; 13 bases agree with TRDD3. This CDR3 contains 24 residues. Germline V gives CDR1 TSWWSYY, CDR2 QGS. The CDR3 here is CALGEPRYGLLGDTPILYTDKLTF. The CDR3 coding sequence is TGTGCTCTTGGGGAACCTCGTTATGGGCTACTGGGGGATACGCCAATCCTATACACCGATAAACTCACCTTT.

This clone occurred a few times. The protein that TCRdb holds for this DNA derives from a much larger clone and differs from the translated DNA at residue 10, which likely indicates a read error; the protein shown here is translated from the DNA. The chain employs TRDV2 and TRDJ1, with TRDD3 matching over 9 bases. Germline CDR1 reads GEAIGNYY; CDR2 reads EKD. Losses at the gene ends were 0 bases for V and 8 bases for J; bases not matched to a gene: 9. The CDR3 covers 15 residues. CDR3 sequence reads: CACDTEYWGTRKLIF. The CDR3 bases are TGTGCCTGTGACACCGAGTACTGGGGGACACGGAAACTCATCTTT.

This clone has more than one count but fewer than ten. TCRdb attributes to this sequence the protein of a much larger clone, which differs from the DNA translation at residue 5; a read error is likely, and the protein displayed is translated from the DNA. V and J are TRDV2 and TRDJ1; 11 positions match TRDD3. Since TCRdb gives no J gene, matching the DNA to germline was used here to assign it. V dropped 3 bases and J dropped 3; count of bases not matched to a gene: 32. The CDR3 spans 24 residues. Germline V gene sequence: CDR1 GEAIGNYY, CDR2 EKD. CDR3 sequence reads: CACDALDLKHPVLGDRSNPDKLIF. Here the CDR3 DNA reads TGTGCCTGTGACGCCCTGGATCTAAAACACCCCGTACTGGGGGATAGGAGTAACCCCGATAAACTCATCTTT.

With regard to this clone: This probably arose from a read error, given a far larger clone one base away. In the same sample, other DNA sequences code for this CDR3. The CDR3 DNA reads as TGTGCCTGTGACACTGGGGGGGATTACCGGTATACCGATAAACTCATCTTT. Translating gives CACDTGGDYRYTDKLIF. This chain joins TRDV2 and TRDJ1, with 7 bases fitting TRDD3. Matching the DNA to germline supplied the J gene, which TCRdb does not give. This CDR3 has 17 residues. Looked up from germline, CDR1 is GEAIGNYY and CDR2 is EKD. The V gene end was trimmed by 1 base and the J gene end by 2 bases; junction bases not matched to a gene: 12.

This clone was observed many times. The protein held in TCRdb is that of a much larger clone and does not match this DNA's translation at residue 17, likely because of a read error; the protein shown is translated from the DNA. The chain combines TRDV1 with TRDJ1; 12 nucleotides match TRDD3. The CDR3 totals 20 residues. CDR1 is TSWWSYY and CDR2 is QGS in the germline V gene. The CDR3 protein is CALGGRSWGIRVVWADELIF. The CDR3 nucleotides are TGTGCTCTTGGGGGACGGAGCTGGGGGATACGCGTTGTTTGGGCCGATGAACTCATCTTT.

In its sample, this clone is medium-sized. At the DNA level, this CDR3 is encoded by other sequences in the same sample as well. The CDR3 here is CALAHFRGIIDIVRADKLIF. The CDR3 DNA follows: TGTGCTCTGGCGCACTTCCGCGGGATTATTGACATAGTCAGGGCCGATAAACTCATCTTT. The genes are TRDV1 and TRDJ1, with D perhaps being TRDD1, TRDD2 or TRDD3 (5 bases each). The CDR3 has 20 amino acids. Germline CDR1 is TSWWSYY and CDR2 is QGS. Trimming stripped 9 bases from V and 3 bases from J, with 35 bases between.

This clone appeared many times. V gene TRDV1 combines with J gene TRDJ2; 10 positions agree with TRDD3. Germline-derived CDR1 and CDR2 are TSWWSYY and QGS. The CDR3 length is 25 residues. Trimming took 4 bases from V and 0 from J; bases not matched to a gene: 29. The CDR3 sequence is CALGGAVVTGGLRAQGFALTAQLFF. The CDR3 DNA is TGTGCTCTTGGGGGGGCTGTGGTTACTGGGGGATTGAGGGCTCAAGGATTTGCTTTGACAGCACAACTCTTCTTT.

This clone showed up just a few times. TCRdb lists the protein of a much larger clone for this DNA, which differs at residue 17, so this is likely a read error; the protein given here is translated from the DNA itself. This sequence joins TRDV1 and TRDJ1; 9 bases are a match to TRDD3. This CDR3 comprises 23 residues. Germline V lookup: CDR1 TSWWSYY, CDR2 QGS. The CDR3 spells CAFHTSSLRVLGDQLGETDKLIF. Written as DNA, the CDR3 is TGTGCCTTCCATACCTCCTCTCTACGGGTACTGGGGGACCAGCTGGGGGAAACCGATAAACTCATCTTT.

This clone was counted between two and nine times. TCRdb lists the protein of a much larger clone for this DNA, which differs at residue 9, so this is likely a read error; the protein given here is translated from the DNA itself. The chain carries TRDV1 and TRDJ1; D is uncertain. The J gene, left out of TCRdb, was set here by checking the DNA against germline. Trimming took 3 bases from V and 0 from J, leaving 17 bases between them. This CDR3 has 17 amino acids. The V gene's germline CDR1 is TSWWSYY and CDR2 QGS. The CDR3 sequence is CALGERHPDSYTDKLIF. The CDR3, as DNA: TGTGCTCTTGGGGAGAGGCACCCCGACTCTTACACCGATAAACTCATCTTT.

This clone was detected a few times. The protein recorded in TCRdb matches a much larger clone and deviates from this DNA's translation at residue 10, suggesting a read error; the protein here is obtained by translating the DNA. The chain links TRDV1 to TRDJ1, with 12 bases that match TRDD3. In the absence of a J gene in TCRdb, the DNA was matched to germline to assign it here. The length of the CDR3 is 22 residues. Per germline, CDR1 TSWWSYY and CDR2 QGS. J lost 2 bases, V lost 2 bases, and 21 bases had no gene match. The CDR3 protein is CALGESFSSPLLGDTGTDKLIF. The DNA of the CDR3 is TGTGCTCTTGGGGAATCCTTCTCTTCCCCGCTACTGGGGGATACTGGGACCGATAAACTCATCTTT.

This clone appeared many times. V and J are TRDV1 and TRDJ1, with 8 bases identical to TRDD3. CDR1 and CDR2 (germline): TSWWSYY, QGS. V dropped 4 bases and J dropped 0; count of bases not matched to a gene: 31. There are 24 residues in the CDR3. The CDR3 loop is CALGAHLRTSKLWGRGKYTDKLIF. The DNA for the CDR3 is TGTGCTCTTGGGGCCCATCTCCGGACTTCGAAACTCTGGGGGAGGGGGAAGTACACCGATAAACTCATCTTT.

This clone was recorded a few times. The CDR3 bases are TGTGCCTCGAGCGTGGGGATACACCCATACACCGATAAACTCATCTTT. The encoded protein is CASSVGIHPYTDKLIF. V usage is TRDV3 and J usage is TRDJ1, with 8 bases that match TRDD3. The J gene, not given by TCRdb, was assigned here from a germline match of the nucleotide sequence. CDR3 size: 16 residues. V was clipped by 4 bases and J by 0 bases; unmatched bases: 13. Germline V gene data show CDR1 as TVYSNPD and CDR2 as GDNSRS (reference sequence).

As for this clone: TCRdb's listed protein matches a much larger clone and diverges from this DNA's translation at residue 3, likely through a read error; the protein shown comes from the DNA. The chain carries TRDV1 and TRDJ1; 7 positions agree with TRDD3. The CDR3 sequence is 13 residues long. Germline V lookup: CDR1 TSWWSYY, CDR2 QGS. The CDR3 here is CAPGEHWGLKLIF. The CDR3 DNA follows: TGTGCTCCTGGGGAACACTGGGGCCTTAAACTCATCTTT.

To note about this clone: It differs at one base from a far larger clone, so likely a read error. Other DNA sequences from this sample encode an identical CDR3 as well. The V gene is given as TRDV1, and no J gene call is available; the DNA was not compared with TRDD3, the D call given in the table. Germline loops: CDR1 TSWWSYY, CDR2 QGS. CDR3 length: 26 residues. Here the CDR3 reads CALGELHTFLQTPYWGIQSCTDKLIF. The CDR3 nucleotides are TGTGCTCTTGGGGAACTCCATACCTTCCTACAGACCCCGTACTGGGGGATACAGTCTTGCACCGATAAACTCATCTTC.

This clone has more than one count but fewer than ten. TCRdb's listed protein matches a much larger clone and diverges from this DNA's translation at residue 5, likely through a read error; the protein shown comes from the DNA. The J gene is TRDJ1, the V gene TRDV1; 7 nucleotides agree with TRDD3. Trimming took 4 bases from V and 2 from J; bases not matched to a gene: 7. The CDR3 is 15 amino acids. Germline CDR1 TSWWSYY, CDR2 QGS. The CDR3 reads CALGAAAGDTDKLIF. CDR3 nucleotides: TGTGCTCTTGGGGCCGCCGCGGGGGATACCGATAAACTCATCTTT.